The entry that follows covers one T cell receptor (beta chain) sequence. The data were obtained in a study of blood T cell repertoires in COVID-19. Study as a whole: Sites across the United States, Italy and Spain contributed samples from acute and convalescent COVID-19. The analysed material was cDNA or gDNA that came from T cells, B-cell-depleted T cells, or PBMCs.

The CDR3 runs 20 residues. The germline V gene has CDR1 SGHDN and CDR2 FVKESK. Trimming took 2 bases from V and 0 from J; bases not matched to a gene: 11. The assay was immunoSEQ multiplex PCR, and TCRdb's table has in-frame clones only and misses some. The profile covers about 310,000 clones, with around 86% appearing a single time and 1% taken by the ten largest. The gene calls are TRBV14 and TRBJ2-1, with 12 bases that match TRBD2. The TCR was taken from a man aged 45-60 years with active or convalescent COVID-19. The specimen sequenced was peripheral blood. Here the CDR3 DNA reads TGTGCCAGCAGCCAACCGGTCGGGACTAGCGGGTCTCTCTCCTACAATGAGCAGTTCTTC. Amino acids: CASSQPVGTSGSLSYNEQFF. Full variable domain (remainder filled in from reference TRBV14 and TRBJ2-1): EAGVTQFPSHSVIEKGQTVTLRCDPISGHDNLYWYRRVMGKEIKFLLHFVKESKQDESGMPNNRFLAERTGGTYSTLKVQPAELEDSGVYFCASSQPVGTSGSLSYNEQFFGPGTRLTVL.